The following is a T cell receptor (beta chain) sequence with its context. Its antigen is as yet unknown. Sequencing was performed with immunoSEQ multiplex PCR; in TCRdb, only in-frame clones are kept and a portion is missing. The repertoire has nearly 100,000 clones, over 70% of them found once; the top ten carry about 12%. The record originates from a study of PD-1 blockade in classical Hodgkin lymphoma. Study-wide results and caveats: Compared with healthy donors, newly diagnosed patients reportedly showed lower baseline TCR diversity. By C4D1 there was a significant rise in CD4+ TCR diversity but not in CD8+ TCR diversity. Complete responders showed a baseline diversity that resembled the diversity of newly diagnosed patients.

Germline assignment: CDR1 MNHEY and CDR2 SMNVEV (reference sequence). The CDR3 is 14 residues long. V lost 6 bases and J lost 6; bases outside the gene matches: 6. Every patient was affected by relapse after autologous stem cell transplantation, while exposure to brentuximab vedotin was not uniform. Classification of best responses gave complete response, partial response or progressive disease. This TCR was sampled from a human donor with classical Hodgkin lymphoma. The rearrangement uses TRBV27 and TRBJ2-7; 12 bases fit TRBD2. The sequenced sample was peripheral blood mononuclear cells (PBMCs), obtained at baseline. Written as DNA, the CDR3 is TGTGCCAGCAGCGGAGGACTAGCGGGACGCGAGCAGTACTTC. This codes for CASSGGLAGREQYF.